A selection of T cell receptor beta chains follows, all from one sample in a study of blood T cell repertoires in COVID-19. The assay was immunoSEQ multiplex PCR, and TCRdb's table has in-frame clones only and misses some. This repertoire shows more than 200,000 clones, less than 90% found once; its top ten account for 1.5% to 2%. Sequencing was performed on peripheral blood. The receptors stem from a man between 65 and 79 years old with acute or convalescent COVID-19. Each CDR3 is given with its conserved first and last residue. A D gene is named only where the DNA matches it firmly. Clone size is given for some rows only: seen once, a few or many times, or a class if the clone is expanded.

-,TRBV28,-,TRBJ1-2,TGTGCCAGCAGGGAACAGGGCAGTGGCTACACCTTC,CASREQGSGYTF
TRBD1,TRBV29-1,once,TRBJ1-1,TGCAGCGTTGAATTCCTCGGACAGGGGCTTTCGGCTGAAGCTTTCTTT,CSVEFLGQGLSAEAFF
-,TRBV5-5,-,TRBJ2-7,TGTGCCAGCAGCTTGACCGGGGGAAACTACGAGCAGTACTTC,CASSLTGGNYEQYF
-,TRBV30,-,TRBJ2-7,TGTGCCTGGAGTGTACGGGCCAGGGGCATCTACGAGCAGTACTTC,CAWSVRARGIYEQYF
-,TRBV5-8,-,TRBJ1-1,TGTGCCAGCAGCTTGGGTCTATTAAGGAACACTGAAGCTTTCTTT,CASSLGLLRNTEAFF
TRBD1,TRBV5-4,-,TRBJ2-2,TGTGCCAGCAGCAAAGGACAGGGCCTAACGAACACCGGGGAGCTGTTTTTT,CASSKGQGLTNTGELFF
-,TRBV10-2,-,TRBJ1-2,-,CASSTSTGGGIGGYTF
-,TRBV19,-,TRBJ2-3,TGTGCCAGTAGTACTGAGATCCCAGATACGCAGTATTTT,CASSTEIPDTQYF
-,TRBV6-4,-,TRBJ1-1,TGTGCCAGCAAGGGACATTTTGGGGCCACTGAAGCTTTCTTT,CASKGHFGATEAFF
-,TRBV15,many,TRBJ1-3,TGTGCCACCAGCAGCGGGGGGCTACACGGAAACACCATATATTTT,CATSSGGLHGNTIYF
-,TRBV19,-,TRBJ1-3,TGTGCCAGTAGTAAAATGGACACATGGGCTGGAAACACCATATATTTT,CASSKMDTWAGNTIYF
TRBD1,TRBV28,-,TRBJ1-2,TGTGCCAGCAGTTTTGGGACAGGGCGAGACTATGGCTACACCTTC,CASSFGTGRDYGYTF
TRBD2,TRBV28,-,TRBJ2-7,TGTGCCAGCAGTCCCGCCTTTAGCGGGCACTACGAGCAGTACTTC,CASSPAFSGHYEQYF
-,TRBV28,-,TRBJ1-6,TGTGCCAGCAGTTTAGAAGTTAGGGGATCCCTCCACTTT,CASSLEVRGSLHF
-,TRBV21-1,-,TRBJ2-1,TGTGCCAGCAGCAAAGGACTAGCGGTTAACAATGAGCAGTTCTTC,CASSKGLAVNNEQFF
-,TRBV6-2/TRBV6-3,-,TRBJ2-1,TGTGCCAGCAGTTATGCTCGGGGGCGGACAGGTTCCTACAATGAGCAGTTCTTC,CASSYARGRTGSYNEQFF
-,TRBV4-2,-,TRBJ1-1,TGTGCCAGCAGCCAAGGCGACAGGAGGAACACTGAAGCTTTCTTT,CASSQGDRRNTEAFF
TRBD2,TRBV9,-,TRBJ2-7,TGTGCCAGCAGCGTAGAGGGGAGCGGGAGAGACGAGCAGTACTTC,CASSVEGSGRDEQYF
-,TRBV11-3,-,TRBJ2-3,TGTGCCAGCAGCTTAGTCTCCACAGATACGCAGTATTTT,CASSLVSTDTQYF
-,TRBV10-3,-,TRBJ1-1,TGTGCCATCAGTGGTCAGGGAGGGGGTACTGAAGCTTTCTTT,CAISGQGGGTEAFF
TRBD2,TRBV5-1,-,TRBJ2-7,TGCGCCAGCAGCTGGGCGGGAACTAGCGGGAGGCGTAACGAGCAGTACTTC,CASSWAGTSGRRNEQYF
TRBD2,TRBV6-6,once,TRBJ2-1,TGTGCCAGCGGAGCGGGAGGGTACAATGAGCAGTTCTTC,CASGAGGYNEQFF
TRBD1,TRBV9,-,TRBJ2-3,TGTGCCAGCAGCGTAGGGGGACAGGGGGACACAGATACGCAGTATTTT,CASSVGGQGDTDTQYF
-,TRBV18,-,TRBJ2-3,TGTGCCAGCTCACCACTGCCAGGTCCCACCACAGATACGCAGTATTTT,CASSPLPGPTTDTQYF
TRBD2,TRBV3-1/TRBV3-2,-,TRBJ2-3,TGTGCCAGCAGCCAGGCCGCCGGGACTAGCGGACCGGCAGATACGCAGTATTTT,CASSQAAGTSGPADTQYF
TRBD1,TRBV27,few,TRBJ1-5,TGTGCCAGCAGTTTCGACAGGGGCAATCAGCCCCAGCATTTT,CASSFDRGNQPQHF